The 22 T cell receptor beta chains given below trace back to one sample, sequenced in a study of cytomegalovirus exposure and HLA in healthy donors. Use of 60 Vbeta and 13 Jbeta primers characterized the PCR. The assay was immunoSEQ multiplex PCR, and TCRdb's table has in-frame clones only and misses some. The repertoire holds some 90,000 clones, with 65% to 80% as singletons. Input material: PBMCs. Receptors were obtained from a female donor in good health and CMV-seropositive.

The chain joins TRBV10-3 to TRBJ2-2; 15 positions match TRBD2. Germline assignment: CDR1 ENHRY and CDR2 SYGVKD. V shed 3 bases and J 1 base; nucleotides not matched to a gene: 6. This CDR3 has 19 amino acids. The CDR3 nucleotides read TGTGCCATCAGTGAAGGTGGACTAGCGGGAGGGCGGAACACCGGGGAGCTGTTTTTT. Translated: CAISEGGLAGGRNTGELFF.

This clone turned up a few times. J is TRBJ1-2 and V is TRBV11-1; 7 nucleotides match TRBD1. This CDR3 has 15 residues. The germline V gene encodes CDR1 SGHAT and CDR2 FQDESV (reference sequence). After removal of 1 base from V and 8 bases from J, the junction contained 10 bases not matched to a gene. CDR3 nucleotide sequence: TGTGCCAGCAGCTTAGGACAGGGCGGACGGGGCGGCTACACCTTC. Its protein is CASSLGQGGRGGYTF. Full variable domain (rest looked up from reference TRBV11-1 and TRBJ1-2): EAEVAQSPRYKITEKSQAVAFWCDPISGHATLYWYRQILGQGPELLVQFQDESVVDDSQLPKDRFSAERLKGVDSTLKIQPAELGDSAMYLCASSLGQGGRGGYTFGSGTRLTVV.

This clone has a single count. The rearrangement links TRBV7-2 to TRBJ1-5, with a possible D match to TRBD1 (5 bases). The CDR3 consists of 13 residues. Deletions cut 2 bases from V and 7 bases from J, with 9 bases between. Germline lookup yields CDR1 SGHTA and CDR2 FQGNSA. The CDR3 spells CASSLQGKQPQHF. CDR3 nucleotide sequence: TGTGCCAGCAGCTTACAGGGAAAACAGCCCCAGCATTTT. Full variable domain (outside the CDR3, taken from reference TRBV7-2 and TRBJ1-5): GAGVSQSPSNKVTEKGKDVELRCDPISGHTALYWYRQSLGQGLEFLIYFQGNSAPDKSGLPSDRFSAERTGGSVSTLTIQRTQQEDSAVYLCASSLQGKQPQHFGDGTRLSIL.

This clone was seen a few times. The J gene is TRBJ2-7, the V gene TRBV6-5; perhaps TRBD1 as D (6 bases). Trimming took off 8 bases at V and 1 base at J, with 15 bases between the two ends. From germline, CDR1 is MNHEY and CDR2 SVGAGI. The CDR3 totals 14 residues. The CDR3, as DNA: TGTGCCAGCCAAGTCCGACAGGAATCCTACGAGCAGTACTTC. The encoded protein is CASQVRQESYEQYF.

This clone has a handful of counts. This chain joins TRBV28 and TRBJ2-2; D possibly corresponds to TRBD1 (6 bases). Trimming cost V 10 bases and J 4 bases, with 16 bases left between them. Germline assignment: CDR1 MDHEN and CDR2 SYDVKM. This CDR3 spans 14 amino acids. The CDR3 nucleotides are TGTGCCACCCGTGGAGCAGGGGTCACCGGGGAGCTGTTTTTT. Translated: CATRGAGVTGELFF.

The chain joins TRBV4-2 to TRBJ2-5; tentatively, D is TRBD2 (5 bases). The length of the CDR3 is 18 residues. Germline CDR1 and CDR2: LGHNA and YNFKEQ. The V end lost 0 bases, the J end lost 4 bases, and 21 bases lay between the germline ends. The CDR3 loop reads CASSQDASSWGVGETQYF. DNA of the CDR3: TGTGCCAGCAGCCAAGATGCATCCTCGTGGGGAGTAGGAGAGACCCAGTACTTC.

This clone came up a few times. V gene TRBV25-1 combines with J gene TRBJ2-3; 13 bases line up with TRBD2. This CDR3 is 17 amino acids long. The germline V gene has CDR1 MGHDK and CDR2 SYGVNS. The J segment lost 4 bases and the V segment lost 1 base, leaving 5 bases of the junction unmatched. CDR3 coding DNA: TGTGCCAGCAGTGAATCGACTAGCGGGAGGCCCCCAGATACGCAGTATTTT. Translating gives CASSESTSGRPPDTQYF.

V and J are TRBV27 and TRBJ2-7; D gene ambiguous. Germline values: CDR1 MNHEY, CDR2 SMNVEV (reference sequence). The CDR3 has 12 amino acids. Trimming removed 10 bases at V and 3 bases at J, with 13 bases between. CDR3 coding DNA: TGTGCCACCTTGCCCCCCAGCTACGAGCAGTACTTC. Translating it yields CATLPPSYEQYF.

The chain couples TRBV5-4 to TRBJ2-3, with TRBD1 matching 7 bases. This CDR3 contains 16 residues. V gave up 4 bases and J gave up 1 base; unmatched junction bases: 9. Germline V gene sequence: CDR1 SGHNT, CDR2 YYREEE (reference sequence). The CDR3 is CASSRLRDSGTDTQYF. CDR3 coding DNA: TGTGCCAGCAGCCGCCTAAGGGACAGCGGCACAGATACGCAGTATTTT. Full variable domain (missing parts from reference TRBV5-4 and TRBJ2-3): ETGVTQSPTHLIKTRGQQVTLRCSSQSGHNTVSWYQQALGQGPQFIFQYYREEENGRGNFPPRFSGLQFPNYSSELNVNALELDDSALYLCASSRLRDSGTDTQYFGPGTRLTVL.

The chain links TRBV9 to TRBJ2-3, with TRBD2 matching 8 bases. Per germline, CDR1 SGDLS and CDR2 YYNGEE. This CDR3 spans 14 amino acids. V shed 0 bases and J 4 bases; nucleotides not matched to a gene: 1. CDR3 in DNA: TGTGCCAGCAGCGTAGGACTAGCGCCAGATACGCAGTATTTT. As protein: CASSVGLAPDTQYF. Together with reference TRBV9 and TRBJ2-3, the CDR3 gives the full variable domain: DSGVTQTPKHLITATGQRVTLRCSPRSGDLSVYWYQQSLDQGLQFLIQYYNGEERAKGNILERFSAQQFPDLHSELNLSSLELGDSALYFCASSVGLAPDTQYFGPGTRLTVL.

This clone came up a few times. The V gene is TRBV13, the J gene TRBJ1-4, with 7 bases aligning to TRBD1. This CDR3 has 19 residues. The V gene end was trimmed by 2 bases and the J gene end by 3 bases; junction bases not matched to a gene: 15. The germline V gene has CDR1 PRHDT and CDR2 FYEKMQ (reference sequence). CDR3 in amino acids: CASSLSSGQSRSSNEKLFF. CDR3 bases: TGTGCCAGCAGCTTATCATCGGGACAGTCTAGATCCTCTAATGAAAAACTGTTTTTT. The complete variable domain, with remaining parts taken from reference TRBV13 and TRBJ1-4, reads AAGVIQSPRHLIKEKRETATLKCYPIPRHDTVYWYQQGPGQDPQFLISFYEKMQSDKGSIPDRFSAQQFSDYHSELNMSSLELGDSALYFCASSLSSGQSRSSNEKLFFGSGTQLSVL.

The chain carries TRBV2 and TRBJ1-2; 7 bases fit TRBD1. CDR3 length: 14 amino acids. The germline V gene has CDR1 SNHLY and CDR2 FYNNEI. V shed 4 bases and J 8 bases; nucleotides not matched to a gene: 10. As DNA, the CDR3 is TGTGCCAGCAGTGTCTTGACAGGGATAAACGGCTACACCTTC. Translation gives CASSVLTGINGYTF.

The chain recombines TRBV4-3 with TRBJ2-5, with 9 nucleotides matching TRBD1. Trimming at V came to 0 bases and at J to 5 bases, leaving 10 bases not matched to a gene. CDR1 and CDR2 (germline): LGHNA, YSLEER. This CDR3 is 17 amino acids long. The CDR3 coding sequence is TGCGCCAGCAGCCAAGAAAGCTACAGGGGGCGCTTGGAGACCCAGTACTTC. Translating it yields CASSQESYRGRLETQYF.

This clone turned up a few times. The chain uses TRBV2 and TRBJ2-5; 9 bases are shared with TRBD1. CDR3 length: 13 residues. Trimming cost V 7 bases and J 4 bases; bases outside gene matches: 4. Germline V gives CDR1 SNHLY, CDR2 FYNNEI. CDR3 nucleotides: TGTGCCAGCATCCCGGGACAGGGAGAGACCCAGTACTTC. Translated, it gives CASIPGQGETQYF.

V is TRBV2 and J is TRBJ2-7, with 9 bases that match TRBD2. V dropped 9 bases and J dropped 3; count of bases not matched to a gene: 12. The CDR3 totals 15 residues. The germline V gene has CDR1 SNHLY and CDR2 FYNNEI. For the CDR3, the DNA is TGTGCCAGTCGGGGGGCTAGCGGGATAATCTACGAGCAGTACTTC. Translation gives CASRGASGIIYEQYF.

The chain couples TRBV5-6 to TRBJ2-2; TRBD1 is a possible D gene (5 bases). Trimming took off 2 bases at V and 5 bases at J, with 19 bases between the two ends. Germline assignment: CDR1 SGHDT and CDR2 YYEEEE. The CDR3 runs 17 residues. The DNA for the CDR3 is TGTGCCAGCAGCTTCCAGGGCCGGCTGTATTGGACCGGGGAGCTGTTTTTT. Its protein is CASSFQGRLYWTGELFF.

This rearrangement joins TRBV30 to TRBJ1-1, with 7 nucleotides matching TRBD1. This CDR3 has 14 amino acids. The ends lost 0 bases at V and 1 base at J; junction bases unmatched: 2. Germline CDR1 reads GTSNPN; CDR2 reads SVGIG (reference sequence). The CDR3 bases are TGTGCCTGGAGTGTAAACAGGGGGAACACTGAAGCTTTCTTT. Its protein product is CAWSVNRGNTEAFF.

The chain combines TRBV9 with TRBJ2-1; 10 bases are a match to TRBD2. Germline loops: CDR1 SGDLS, CDR2 YYNGEE. CDR3 size: 15 residues. Losses at the gene ends were 1 base for V and 6 bases for J; bases not matched to a gene: 4. Written as DNA, the CDR3 is TGTGCCAGCAGCGTAAGCGGGAGGGCCGGCAATGAGCAGTTCTTC. Protein product: CASSVSGRAGNEQFF.

This clone was detected only once. The chain has TRBV13 and TRBJ2-5; possibly TRBD2 for D (5 bases). The germline V gene has CDR1 PRHDT and CDR2 FYEKMQ (reference sequence). There are 13 residues in the CDR3. The V and J ends lost 3 bases and 1 base respectively, with 6 bases between them. Here the CDR3 reads CASSFGGQETQYF. For the CDR3, the DNA is TGTGCCAGCAGCTTCGGAGGCCAAGAGACCCAGTACTTC.

The genes are TRBV10-1 and TRBJ2-1, with 8 bases fitting TRBD1. The V gene end was trimmed by 5 bases and the J gene end by 7 bases; junction bases not matched to a gene: 7. The CDR3 length is 14 residues. Germline CDR1 reads WNHNN; CDR2 reads SYGVQD (reference sequence). CDR3 sequence (DNA): TGCGCCAGCAGTTCAGGGGGCGCATATAATGAGCAGTTCTTC. Amino acids: CASSSGGAYNEQFF.

The J gene is TRBJ2-5, the V gene TRBV28, with 8 bases identical to TRBD1. Germline loops: CDR1 MDHEN, CDR2 SYDVKM. Trimming took 7 bases from V and 5 from J; bases not matched to a gene: 6. This CDR3 is built from 13 residues. CDR3 DNA: TGTGCCAGCATTCAGGGGGCGGGGGAGACCCAGTACTTC. Encoded protein: CASIQGAGETQYF.

This sequence joins TRBV7-2 and TRBJ2-1, with 7 positions matching TRBD2. Trimming took 10 bases from V and 6 from J; bases not matched to a gene: 18. Germline CDR1 reads SGHTA; CDR2 reads FQGNSA. CDR3 length: 16 amino acids. Here the CDR3 DNA reads TGTGCCACCCGGGCTGGGAAAGACGGGAGGTTCAATGAGCAGTTCTTC. Encoded protein: CATRAGKDGRFNEQFF. Together with reference TRBV7-2 and TRBJ2-1, the CDR3 gives the full variable domain: GAGVSQSPSNKVTEKGKDVELRCDPISGHTALYWYRQSLGQGLEFLIYFQGNSAPDKSGLPSDRFSAERTGGSVSTLTIQRTQQEDSAVYLCATRAGKDGRFNEQFFGPGTRLTVL.